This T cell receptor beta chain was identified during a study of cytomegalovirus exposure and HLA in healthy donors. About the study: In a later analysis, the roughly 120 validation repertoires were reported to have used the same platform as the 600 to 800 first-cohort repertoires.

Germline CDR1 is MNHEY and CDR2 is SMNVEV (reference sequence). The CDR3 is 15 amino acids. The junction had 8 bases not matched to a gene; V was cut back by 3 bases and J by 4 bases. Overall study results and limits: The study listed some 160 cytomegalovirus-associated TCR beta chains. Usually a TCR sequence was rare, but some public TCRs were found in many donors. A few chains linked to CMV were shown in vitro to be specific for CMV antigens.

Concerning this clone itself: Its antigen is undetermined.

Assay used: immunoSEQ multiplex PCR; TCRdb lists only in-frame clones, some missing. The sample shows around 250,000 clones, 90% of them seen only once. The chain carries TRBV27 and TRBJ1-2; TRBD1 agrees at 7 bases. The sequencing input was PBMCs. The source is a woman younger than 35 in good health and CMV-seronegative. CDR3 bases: TGTGCCAGCAGTTTTAGTAGGGGGCCAATCTATGGCTACACCTTC. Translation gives CASSFSRGPIYGYTF.